This T cell receptor (beta chain) was profiled in a study of response to subunit inactivated influenza vaccine. Study results and caveats: New T cells are recruited in small numbers by each seasonal influenza vaccination, according to the authors' suggestion.

This clonotype occurred a few times. Its antigen is not identified. One entry per CDR3 protein, called by TCRdb with MiXCR from the RT-PCR reads. The sample contains 650,000 to 700,000 distinct CDR3 sequences, around 14% of which appear only once. The germline CDR1 and CDR2 sequences are MNHNS and SASEGT. Trimming cost V 6 bases and J 4 bases, with 19 bases left between them. The CDR3 has 15 amino acids. The chain links TRBV6-1 to TRBJ2-7, with TRBD2 as a possible D gene (6 bases). Sequencing used PBMCs from blood, obtained 11 to 12 days after vaccination. The clonotype comes from a man aged 50-59 years who received an inactivated influenza vaccine. CDR3 region: CASSLQASGYYEQYF. For the CDR3, the DNA is TGTGCCAGCAGCCTACAGGCGAGCGGGTATTACGAGCAGTACTTC.